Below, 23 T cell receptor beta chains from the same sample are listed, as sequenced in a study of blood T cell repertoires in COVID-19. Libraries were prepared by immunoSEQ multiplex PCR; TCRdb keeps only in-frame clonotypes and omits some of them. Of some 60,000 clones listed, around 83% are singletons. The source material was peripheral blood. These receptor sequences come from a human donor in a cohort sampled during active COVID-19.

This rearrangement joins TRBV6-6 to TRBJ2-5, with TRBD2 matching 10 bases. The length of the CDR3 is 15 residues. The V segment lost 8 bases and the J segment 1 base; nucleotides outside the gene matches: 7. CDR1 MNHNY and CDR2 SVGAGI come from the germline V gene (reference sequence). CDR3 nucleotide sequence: TGTGCCAGCGGAGCGGGGGGGAGGGGCCAAGAGACCCAGTACTTC. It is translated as CASGAGGRGQETQYF.

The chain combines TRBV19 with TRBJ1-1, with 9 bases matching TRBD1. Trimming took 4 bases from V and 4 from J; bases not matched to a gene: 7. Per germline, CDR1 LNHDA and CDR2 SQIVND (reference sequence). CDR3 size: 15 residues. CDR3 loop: CASSRIQGAVTEAFF. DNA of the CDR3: TGTGCCAGTAGTAGGATACAGGGGGCTGTCACTGAAGCTTTCTTT.

The DNA of the CDR3 is TGTGCCAGCAGGGACAGGGTAGGGTCCTACAATGAGCAGTTCTTC. It codes for CASRDRVGSYNEQFF. The chain couples TRBV6-5 to TRBJ2-1, with 8 bases aligning to TRBD1. Trimming removed 6 bases from V and 1 base from J; junction bases left unmatched: 5. Germline assignment: CDR1 MNHEY and CDR2 SVGAGI. This CDR3 has 15 amino acids.

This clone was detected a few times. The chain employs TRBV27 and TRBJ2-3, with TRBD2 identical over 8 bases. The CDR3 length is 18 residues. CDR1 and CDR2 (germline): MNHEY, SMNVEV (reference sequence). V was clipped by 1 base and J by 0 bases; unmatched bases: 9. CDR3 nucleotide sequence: TGTGCCAGCAGTTTATTTAAGGCGGGGGGCAGGAGCACAGATACGCAGTATTTT. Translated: CASSLFKAGGRSTDTQYF.

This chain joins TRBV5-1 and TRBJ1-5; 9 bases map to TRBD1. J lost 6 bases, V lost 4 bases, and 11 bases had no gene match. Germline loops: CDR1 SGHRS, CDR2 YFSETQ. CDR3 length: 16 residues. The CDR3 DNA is TGCGCCAGCAGCGCCCAACCGAGGACAGGGGCTCAGCCCCAGCATTTT. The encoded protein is CASSAQPRTGAQPQHF.

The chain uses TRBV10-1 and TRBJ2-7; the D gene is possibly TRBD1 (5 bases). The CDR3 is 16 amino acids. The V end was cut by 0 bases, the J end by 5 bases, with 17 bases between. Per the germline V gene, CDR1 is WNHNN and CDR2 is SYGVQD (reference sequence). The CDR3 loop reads CASSESTRAGINEQYF. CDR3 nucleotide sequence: TGCGCCAGCAGTGAGTCTACCCGAGCAGGGATCAACGAGCAGTACTTC.

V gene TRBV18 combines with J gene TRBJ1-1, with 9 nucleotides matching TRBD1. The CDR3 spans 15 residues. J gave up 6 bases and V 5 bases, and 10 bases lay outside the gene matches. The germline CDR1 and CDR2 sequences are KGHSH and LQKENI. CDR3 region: CASSFDGTGNAEAFF. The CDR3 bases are TGTGCCAGCTCATTCGACGGGACAGGGAATGCTGAAGCTTTCTTT.

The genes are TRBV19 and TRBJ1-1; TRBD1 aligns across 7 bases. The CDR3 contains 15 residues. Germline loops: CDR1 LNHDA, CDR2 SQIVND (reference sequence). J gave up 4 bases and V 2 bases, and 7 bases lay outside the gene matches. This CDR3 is CASSIPTGVATEAFF. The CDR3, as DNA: TGTGCCAGTAGTATACCTACAGGGGTGGCCACTGAAGCTTTCTTT. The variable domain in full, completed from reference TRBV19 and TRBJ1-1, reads DGGITQSPKYLFRKEGQNVTLSCEQNLNHDAMYWYRQDPGQGLRLIYYSQIVNDFQKGDIAEGYSVSREKKESFPLTVTSAQKNPTAFYLCASSIPTGVATEAFFGQGTRLTVV.

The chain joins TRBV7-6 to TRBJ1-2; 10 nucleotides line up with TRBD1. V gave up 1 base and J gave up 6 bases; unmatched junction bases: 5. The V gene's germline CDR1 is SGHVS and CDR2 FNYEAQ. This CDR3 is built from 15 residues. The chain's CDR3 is CASSLEETGGHGYTF. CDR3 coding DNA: TGTGCCAGCAGCTTAGAGGAGACAGGGGGCCATGGCTACACCTTC. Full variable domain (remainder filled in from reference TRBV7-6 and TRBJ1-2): GAGVSQSPRYKVTKRGQDVALRCDPISGHVSLYWYRQALGQGPEFLTYFNYEAQQDKSGLPNDRFSAERPEGSISTLTIQRTEQRDSAMYRCASSLEETGGHGYTFGSGTRLTVV.

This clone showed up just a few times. For the CDR3, the DNA is TGTGCCAGCAGCTTAAAGGGGTATGGCTACACCTTC. It specifies CASSLKGYGYTF. The chain links TRBV7-2 to TRBJ1-2, with a weak D call TRBD1 (5 bases). Germline CDR1 and CDR2: SGHTA and FQGNSA. This CDR3 is 12 amino acids long. With 2 bases removed from V and 5 bases from J, the gap between germline ends came to 6 bases.

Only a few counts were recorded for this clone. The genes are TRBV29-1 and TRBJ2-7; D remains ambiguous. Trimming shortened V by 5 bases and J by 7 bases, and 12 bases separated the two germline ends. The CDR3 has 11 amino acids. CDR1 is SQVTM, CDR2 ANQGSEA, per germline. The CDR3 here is CSVSLSREQYF. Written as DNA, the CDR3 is TGCAGCGTTTCACTCTCGAGAGAGCAGTACTTC.

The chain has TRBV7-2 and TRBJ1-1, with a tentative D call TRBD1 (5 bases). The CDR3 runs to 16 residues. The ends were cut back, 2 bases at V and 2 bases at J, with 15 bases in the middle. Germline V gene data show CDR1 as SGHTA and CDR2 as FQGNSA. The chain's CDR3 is CASSLIVGRGNTEAFF. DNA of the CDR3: TGTGCCAGCAGCTTAATAGTAGGGAGGGGAAACACTGAAGCTTTCTTT.

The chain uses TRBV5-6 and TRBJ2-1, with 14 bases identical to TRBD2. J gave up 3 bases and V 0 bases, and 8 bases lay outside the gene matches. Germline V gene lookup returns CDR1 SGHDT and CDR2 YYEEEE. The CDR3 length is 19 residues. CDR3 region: CASSLAGGLAGVVYNEQFF. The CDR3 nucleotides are TGTGCCAGCAGCTTGGCCGGGGGACTAGCGGGGGTAGTCTACAATGAGCAGTTCTTC.

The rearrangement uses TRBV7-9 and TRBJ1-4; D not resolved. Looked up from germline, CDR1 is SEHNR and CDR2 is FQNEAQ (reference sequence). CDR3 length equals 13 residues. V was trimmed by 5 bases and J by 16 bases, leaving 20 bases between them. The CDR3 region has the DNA TGTGCCAGCAGCGCGCGAGGCCAACTCGAGCCGTTTTTT. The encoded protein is CASSARGQLEPFF.

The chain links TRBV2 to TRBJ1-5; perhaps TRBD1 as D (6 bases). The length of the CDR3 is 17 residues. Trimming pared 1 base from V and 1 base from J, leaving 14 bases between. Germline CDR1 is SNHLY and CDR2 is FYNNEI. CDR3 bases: TGTGCCAGCAGTGAAGACGGTGGGGGCTGGAGCAATCAGCCCCAGCATTTT. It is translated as CASSEDGGGWSNQPQHF. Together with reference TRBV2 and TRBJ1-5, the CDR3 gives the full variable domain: EPEVTQTPSHQVTQMGQEVILRCVPISNHLYFYWYRQILGQKVEFLVSFYNNEISEKSEIFDDQFSVERPDGSNFTLKIRSTKLEDSAMYFCASSEDGGGWSNQPQHFGDGTRLSIL.

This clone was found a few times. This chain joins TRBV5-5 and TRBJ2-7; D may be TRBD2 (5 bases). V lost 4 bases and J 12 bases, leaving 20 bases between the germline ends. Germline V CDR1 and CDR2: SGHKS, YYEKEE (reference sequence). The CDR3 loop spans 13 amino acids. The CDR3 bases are TGTGCCAGCAGCCCGGTGAGGGAGAGGGAATTGTACTTC. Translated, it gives CASSPVRERELYF.

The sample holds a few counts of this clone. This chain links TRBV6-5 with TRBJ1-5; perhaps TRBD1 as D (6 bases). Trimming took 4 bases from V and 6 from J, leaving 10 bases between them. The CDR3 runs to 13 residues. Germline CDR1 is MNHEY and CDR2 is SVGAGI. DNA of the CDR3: TGTGCCAGCAGTTCCACAGGGCGTCAGCCCCAGCATTTT. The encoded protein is CASSSTGRQPQHF.

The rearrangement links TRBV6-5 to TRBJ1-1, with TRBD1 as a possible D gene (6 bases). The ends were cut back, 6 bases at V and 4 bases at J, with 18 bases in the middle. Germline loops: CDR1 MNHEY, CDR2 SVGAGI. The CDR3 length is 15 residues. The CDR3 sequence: CASRSPQGLGTEAFF. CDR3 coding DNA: TGTGCCAGCAGGTCCCCGCAGGGGCTCGGCACTGAAGCTTTCTTT.

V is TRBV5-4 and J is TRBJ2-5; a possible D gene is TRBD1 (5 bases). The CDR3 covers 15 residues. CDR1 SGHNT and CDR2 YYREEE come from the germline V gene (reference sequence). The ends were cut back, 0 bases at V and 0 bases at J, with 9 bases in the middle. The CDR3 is CASSLVAGYQETQYF. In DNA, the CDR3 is TGTGCCAGCAGCTTGGTGGCAGGGTACCAAGAGACCCAGTACTTC.

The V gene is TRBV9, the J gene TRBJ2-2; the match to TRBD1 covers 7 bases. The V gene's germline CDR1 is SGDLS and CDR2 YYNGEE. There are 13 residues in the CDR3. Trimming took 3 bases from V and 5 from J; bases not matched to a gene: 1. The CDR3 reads CASSARGTGELFF. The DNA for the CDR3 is TGTGCCAGCAGCGCCAGGGGGACCGGGGAGCTGTTTTTT.

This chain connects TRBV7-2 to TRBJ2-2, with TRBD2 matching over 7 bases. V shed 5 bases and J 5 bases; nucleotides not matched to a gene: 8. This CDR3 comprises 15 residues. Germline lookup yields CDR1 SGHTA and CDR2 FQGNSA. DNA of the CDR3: TGTGCCAGCAGCATGGCGGGGGACGGAACCGGGGAGCTGTTTTTT. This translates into CASSMAGDGTGELFF.

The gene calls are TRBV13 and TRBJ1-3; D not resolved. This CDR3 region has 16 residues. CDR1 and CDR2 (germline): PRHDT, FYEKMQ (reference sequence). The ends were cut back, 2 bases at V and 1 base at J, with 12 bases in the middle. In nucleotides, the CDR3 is TGTGCCAGCAGCTTACGCCCCCAACAGTCTGGAAACACCATATATTTT. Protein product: CASSLRPQQSGNTIYF.

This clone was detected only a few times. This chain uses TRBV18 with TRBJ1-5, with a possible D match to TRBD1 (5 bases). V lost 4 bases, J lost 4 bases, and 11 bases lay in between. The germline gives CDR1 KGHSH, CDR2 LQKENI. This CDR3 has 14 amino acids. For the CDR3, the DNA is TGTGCCAGCTCACGGGACTTCGGGAATCAGCCCCAGCATTTT. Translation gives CASSRDFGNQPQHF. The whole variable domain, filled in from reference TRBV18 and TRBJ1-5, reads NAGVMQNPRHLVRRRGQEARLRCSPMKGHSHVYWYRQLPEEGLKFMVYLQKENIIDESGMPKERFSAEFPKEGPSILRIQQVVRGDSAAYFCASSRDFGNQPQHFGDGTRLSIL.